One sample yielded the 5 T cell receptor beta chains listed below, sequenced in a study of T cells in women clearing cervical HPV infection. The assay was immunoSEQ multiplex PCR, and TCRdb's table has in-frame clones only and misses some. Across about 32,000 clones, the top ten clones capture around 6.6% of the sample. The source material was blood buffy coat. The receptors stem from a woman aged 18-70 years with a cervical HPV16 infection that either progressed to CIN3+ or cleared (not recorded which).

A word on this clone: With the read ending 3 residues before the CDR3 end, the germline J gene is used to fill in that end. The rearrangement uses TRBV2 and TRBJ2-5; 7 nucleotides match TRBD2. The trim removed 1 base at V and 7 bases at J, leaving 12 bases unmatched. The CDR3 covers 16 residues. CDR1 and CDR2 from the germline V gene are SNHLY and FYNNEI. CDR3 sequence reads: CASSEVSSGSFGTQYF. CDR3 DNA, as far as it was read: TGTGCCAGCAGTGAAGTCTCTAGCGGAAGCTTCGGGACC.

About this clone: Read sequence stops 3 residues before the CDR3 end, and the germline J gene provides the missing end. The gene calls are TRBV2 and TRBJ1-1; TRBD1 matches 9 bases. The V segment lost 3 bases and the J segment 4 bases; nucleotides outside the gene matches: 9. This CDR3 is built from 16 residues. Germline V lookup: CDR1 SNHLY, CDR2 FYNNEI. The CDR3: CASSDTTGGAGTEAFF. CDR3 DNA, as far as it was read: TGTGCCAGCAGTGACACCACAGGGGGCGCGGGCACTGAA.

As to this clone: Sequencing ends 3 residues short of the CDR3 end; the germline J gene provides the rest. The V call is TRBV5-1, the J call TRBJ2-2; 10 bases are shared with TRBD1. The CDR3 is made up of 19 amino acids. The V segment lost 4 bases and the J segment 4 bases; nucleotides outside the gene matches: 16. CDR1 is SGHRS and CDR2 is YFSETQ in the germline V gene. The DNA read from the CDR3 is TGCGCCAGCAGCGCCGCCCGACAGGGGGCGGTCTCCCTCACCGGGGAG. It encodes CASSAARQGAVSLTGE. The entire CDR3 is CASSAARQGAVSLTGELFF.

With respect to this clone: Read coverage stops 3 residues before the CDR3 terminus; the germline J gene supplies the remainder. The chain uses TRBV7-3 and TRBJ1-2, with TRBD1 as a possible D gene (6 bases). The CDR3 is 15 residues long. Germline loops: CDR1 SGHTA, CDR2 FQGTGA. V lost 5 bases to trimming and J lost 0 bases, with 13 bases between them. The CDR3 here is CASSPLGGANYGYTF. The part of the CDR3 DNA that was read is TGTGCCAGCAGCCCCCTAGGGGGAGCTAACTATGGC.

In regard to this clone: The read ends 3 residues before the CDR3 terminus; that terminus is restored from the germline J gene. The chain carries TRBV7-6 and TRBJ1-4; D unclear. The CDR3 has 15 residues. V lost 0 bases, J lost 5 bases, and 10 bases lay in between. The V gene's germline CDR1 is SGHVS and CDR2 FNYEAQ. The CDR3 DNA, read in part, is TGTGCCAGCAGCTTAGCGCGGGGTTCGAATGAAAAA. Its protein product is CASSLARGSNEK. The full CDR3 reads CASSLARGSNEKLFF.